This T cell receptor beta chain is drawn from a study of T cell responses to AZD1222 COVID-19 vaccine (dated by TCRdb to 2020 to 2023). As for the study more broadly: Because spike-specific TCR depth and breadth did not differ between the two schedules, AZD1222 recipients who got a second dose at roughly 4 weeks were pooled with those who got a second dose at roughly 12 weeks. Trial participants were enrolled by age into 18-55, 56-69 and 70-plus year subgroups, with about 150, 28 and 57 TCR-sequenced participants respectively. TCR sequencing covered more than 230 trial participants: 200 to 220 given two doses of AZD1222 and about 26 given two doses of MenACWY control vaccine.

The CDR3 regions of human TCRbeta chains were subjected to immunosequencing. Per the authors' processing: Repertoire TCRs were checked for matches against a reference library of SARS-CoV-2-specific TCRs that had been generated using the MIRA antigen-specificity platform. Breadth was defined as the fraction of unique TCRs that were SARS-CoV-2-associated. Depth was defined as the fraction of total T cells that were SARS-CoV-2-associated. Each spike-specific TCR was assigned to its reactive spike region and to a CD4 or CD8 class using the MIRA data. Log10-transformed breadth and depth values were compared by one-way ANOVA with Sidak's multiple comparisons tests. TCRdb stores this immuneACCESS table with in-frame sequences only. Part of the clones is absent; in the studies checked, under half of the shortfall reflects unresolved V genes, and no reason is known for the rest. V and J calls and clone size are given by that table; D and trimming were obtained from the DNA. The sample table contains about 120,000 clones; only one count was recorded for 70% to 85% of them. Jointly, the top ten make up roughly 6.2% of the sample.

V loses 7 bases of germline sequence and J loses 3 bases, and the interval between the two ends is 23 bases. The germline V gene provides CDR1 MDHEN and CDR2 SYDVKM. The CDR3 runs 17 residues from the cysteine to the phenylalanine. Only the CDR3 region is kept as DNA, spanning 51 bases read in frame from base 1. Notes on this clone: Its cognate antigen has yet to be identified. No base quality information exists; no much larger clone differs at one position.

Here is what the overall study found, with its caveats: Because no samples from the day 14 peak response were available, repertoires could be characterized only after the peak T cell response. In the small 56-69-year group, the increase in depth fell short of significance, most likely because of low power. The whole spike protein was spanned by vaccine-associated CD4 TCRs, and dominant responses were seen in regions 160-218 and 743-854. Conclusions about previously exposed vaccinees are limited because only six or seven AZD1222 recipients were SARS-CoV-2 seropositive at baseline. Most participants were white British and females outnumbered males, and the authors suggested that clonal diversity may have been underestimated. Spike-specific TCR breadth and depth rose significantly after two AZD1222 doses compared with day 0 and with MenACWY recipients. Reportedly, close to half of the unique spike-specific TCRs recognized epitopes lying outside the regions that are mutated in the B.1.351 and B.1.1.7 variants.

In light of the paper, this sample's time point label describes: baseline before first vaccination. Samples from vaccinated people were obtained from the UK trials COV001 and COV002, which included a single-blind randomized controlled phase 2/3 trial of AZD1222 (ChAdOx1 nCoV-19) in healthy adults. For TCRbeta chain sequencing, PBMC samples from trial participants were taken at day 0 and at day 28 after the second dose. The chain was built from TRBV28 and TRBJ2-3; too little of a D gene remains to name it. The sequencing here drew on peripheral blood, taken on day 0 of AZD1222 vaccination. The receptor was derived from an adult in good health. The nucleotides read TGTGCCAGCAAGACGTCAGGCGGAAACTTTCATACAGATACGCAGTATTTT. Translated, this is CASKTSGGNFHTDTQYF.